This is a list of T cell receptor beta chains from one sample in a study of T cell responses to AZD1222 COVID-19 vaccine. Profiling relied on immunoSEQ multiplex PCR, and the TCRdb table lists in-frame clones only, not all of them. The table has tens of thousands of clones, approximately 84% seen once. Sample: peripheral blood, taken on day 0 of AZD1222 vaccination. The origin of the receptors is an adult in good health. CDR3s include the opening cysteine and the closing phenylalanine or tryptophan. A D gene is named only where the DNA matches it firmly. The listing skips clone size in some rows; elsewhere it reads once, few, many or a size class.

cdr3_aa: CASSDLIVRTPNEKLFF
cdr3_nt: TGTGCCAGCAGTGACCTGATTGTTAGGACACCCAATGAAAAACTGTTTTTT
d_call: .
clone_size: .
v_call: TRBV6-4
j_call: TRBJ1-4
cdr3_length: 17

cdr3_aa: CASSPSGDSPLHF
cdr3_nt: TGTGCCAGCAGCCCAAGTGGGGATTCACCCCTCCACTTT
d_call: .
clone_size: .
v_call: TRBV6-5
j_call: TRBJ1-6
cdr3_length: 13

cdr3_aa: CASSQTNSYEQYF
cdr3_nt: TGTGCCAGCAGTCAGACAAACTCCTACGAGCAGTACTTC
d_call: .
clone_size: .
v_call: TRBV12-3/TRBV12-4
j_call: TRBJ2-7
cdr3_length: 13

cdr3_aa: CASSTKLAGGPLSYEQYF
cdr3_nt: TGTGCCAGTAGTACGAAACTAGCGGGAGGGCCTCTTTCCTACGAGCAGTACTTC
d_call: TRBD2
clone_size: .
v_call: TRBV19
j_call: TRBJ2-7
cdr3_length: 18

cdr3_aa: CASISLSEQYF
cdr3_nt: TGTGCCAGCATTAGCCTTAGCGAGCAGTACTTC
d_call: .
clone_size: once
v_call: TRBV6-5
j_call: TRBJ2-7
cdr3_length: 11

cdr3_aa: CAWSPGDSPLHF
cdr3_nt: TGTGCCTGGAGTCCGGGCGATTCACCCCTCCACTTT
d_call: .
clone_size: .
v_call: TRBV30
j_call: TRBJ1-6
cdr3_length: 12

cdr3_aa: CASSIAVSQETQYF
cdr3_nt: TGTGCCAGTAGTATCGCCGTCAGCCAAGAGACCCAGTACTTC
d_call: .
clone_size: .
v_call: TRBV19
j_call: TRBJ2-5
cdr3_length: 14

cdr3_aa: CASSFSLMTVAYGYTF
cdr3_nt: TGTGCCAGCAGTTTTTCTCTAATGACAGTCGCCTATGGCTACACCTTC
d_call: .
clone_size: once
v_call: TRBV28
j_call: TRBJ1-2
cdr3_length: 16

cdr3_aa: CAWSVRGAEGYTF
cdr3_nt: TGTGCCTGGAGTGTACGAGGGGCGGAAGGCTACACCTTC
d_call: .
clone_size: .
v_call: TRBV30
j_call: TRBJ1-2
cdr3_length: 13

cdr3_aa: CAWSRGQVYGYTF
cdr3_nt: TGTGCCTGGAGTCGTGGACAGGTCTATGGCTACACCTTC
d_call: TRBD1
clone_size: .
v_call: TRBV30
j_call: TRBJ1-2
cdr3_length: 13

cdr3_aa: CASSPQGRSNQPQHF
cdr3_nt: TGCGCCAGCAGCCCACAGGGTAGAAGCAATCAGCCCCAGCATTTT
d_call: .
clone_size: .
v_call: TRBV4-1
j_call: TRBJ1-5
cdr3_length: 15

cdr3_aa: CASSLKTSGAGWKNPYNEQFF
cdr3_nt: TGTGCCAGCAGCCTAAAAACCAGCGGGGCTGGCTGGAAAAACCCCTACAATGAGCAGTTCTTC
d_call: TRBD2
clone_size: .
v_call: TRBV28
j_call: TRBJ2-1
cdr3_length: 21

cdr3_aa: CASSFGSNQPQHF
cdr3_nt: TGTGCCAGCAGCTTCGGGAGCAATCAGCCCCAGCATTTT
d_call: .
clone_size: .
v_call: TRBV5-4
j_call: TRBJ1-5
cdr3_length: 13

cdr3_aa: CASSELSNYGYTF
cdr3_nt: TGTGCCAGCAGTGAACTCTCTAACTATGGCTACACCTTC
d_call: .
clone_size: .
v_call: TRBV2
j_call: TRBJ1-2
cdr3_length: 13

cdr3_aa: CASSFRTGELFF
cdr3_nt: TGTGCCAGCAGTTTCAGAACCGGGGAGCTGTTTTTT
d_call: .
clone_size: .
v_call: TRBV6-2/TRBV6-3
j_call: TRBJ2-2
cdr3_length: 12

cdr3_aa: CASSPPAKRISEQFF
cdr3_nt: TGTGCCAGCAGTCCGCCGGCCAAGAGGATCAGTGAGCAGTTCTTC
d_call: .
clone_size: .
v_call: TRBV28
j_call: TRBJ2-1
cdr3_length: 15

cdr3_aa: CATSPSTVQNTGELFF
cdr3_nt: TGTGCCACCAGCCCTTCTACTGTCCAGAACACCGGGGAGCTGTTTTTT
d_call: .
clone_size: .
v_call: TRBV24-1
j_call: TRBJ2-2
cdr3_length: 16

cdr3_aa: CAISESVGNQPQHF
cdr3_nt: TGTGCCATCAGTGAGTCGGTGGGGAATCAGCCCCAGCATTTT
d_call: .
clone_size: .
v_call: TRBV10-3
j_call: TRBJ1-5
cdr3_length: 14

cdr3_aa: CASSMTTSSDTQYF
cdr3_nt: TGCGCCAGCAGCATGACGACTAGCAGTGATACGCAGTATTTT
d_call: TRBD2
clone_size: .
v_call: TRBV5-1
j_call: TRBJ2-3
cdr3_length: 14

cdr3_aa: CASSGRLAGSYNEQFF
cdr3_nt: TGTGCCAGCAGTGGGAGACTAGCGGGCTCCTACAATGAGCAGTTCTTC
d_call: TRBD2
clone_size: .
v_call: TRBV28
j_call: TRBJ2-1
cdr3_length: 16

cdr3_aa: CAWSRLDTQYF
cdr3_nt: TGTGCCTGGAGTAGGCTGGATACGCAGTATTTT
d_call: .
clone_size: .
v_call: TRBV30
j_call: TRBJ2-3
cdr3_length: 11

cdr3_aa: CASSLDGPGTTDTQYF
cdr3_nt: TGCGCCAGCAGCTTGGACGGGCCAGGTACTACAGATACGCAGTATTTT
d_call: .
clone_size: .
v_call: TRBV5-1
j_call: TRBJ2-3
cdr3_length: 16

cdr3_aa: CASGLEVGPLNF
cdr3_nt: TGTGCTAGTGGTTTGGAGGTAGGGCCCTTAAATTTT
d_call: .
clone_size: .
v_call: TRBV12-5
j_call: TRBJ1-5
cdr3_length: 12

cdr3_aa: CASSRHTSGEKLFF
cdr3_nt: TGTGCCAGCAGCCGACACACCTCTGGTGAAAAACTGTTTTTT
d_call: .
clone_size: few
v_call: TRBV14
j_call: TRBJ1-4
cdr3_length: 14

cdr3_aa: CASSGQGVRAFF
cdr3_nt: TGTGCCAGCAGCGGACAGGGGGTTCGGGCTTTCTTT
d_call: TRBD1
clone_size: .
v_call: TRBV3-1/TRBV3-2
j_call: TRBJ1-1
cdr3_length: 12

cdr3_aa: CASSLVADSPLHF
cdr3_nt: TGCGCCAGCAGCTTGGTGGCAGATTCACCCCTCCACTTT
d_call: .
clone_size: once
v_call: TRBV5-1
j_call: TRBJ1-6
cdr3_length: 13

cdr3_aa: CASSLAYVQETQYF
cdr3_nt: TGTGCCAGCAGCTTAGCGTACGTTCAAGAGACCCAGTACTTC
d_call: .
clone_size: .
v_call: TRBV7-2
j_call: TRBJ2-5
cdr3_length: 14

cdr3_aa: CASSEYLNTEAFF
cdr3_nt: TGTGCCAGCAGTGAATATTTAAACACTGAAGCTTTCTTT
d_call: .
clone_size: .
v_call: TRBV2
j_call: TRBJ1-1
cdr3_length: 13

cdr3_aa: CAGTGPSATDTQYF
cdr3_nt: TGTGCCGGGACAGGACCATCTGCCACAGATACGCAGTATTTT
d_call: TRBD1
clone_size: .
v_call: TRBV7-8
j_call: TRBJ2-3
cdr3_length: 14

cdr3_aa: CASSDGGTGDEAFF
cdr3_nt: TGTGCCAGCAGCGACGGGGGGACAGGGGATGAAGCTTTCTTT
d_call: TRBD1
clone_size: .
v_call: TRBV14
j_call: TRBJ1-1
cdr3_length: 14

cdr3_aa: CASSVAGGPHEQYF
cdr3_nt: TGCGCCAGCAGTGTAGCGGGAGGGCCACACGAGCAGTACTTC
d_call: TRBD2
clone_size: .
v_call: TRBV10-2
j_call: TRBJ2-7
cdr3_length: 14

cdr3_aa: CASSFVPQNTEAFF
cdr3_nt: TGTGCCAGCAGCTTTGTTCCTCAGAACACTGAAGCTTTCTTT
d_call: .
clone_size: .
v_call: TRBV5-5
j_call: TRBJ1-1
cdr3_length: 14

cdr3_aa: CAIRTIGTGGGNSPLHF
cdr3_nt: TGTGCCATCAGAACCATCGGGACAGGGGGCGGGAATTCACCCCTCCACTTT
d_call: TRBD1
clone_size: .
v_call: TRBV10-3
j_call: TRBJ1-6
cdr3_length: 17

cdr3_aa: CASSETHNYGYTF
cdr3_nt: TGTGCCAGCAGTGAAACACATAACTATGGCTACACCTTC
d_call: .
clone_size: .
v_call: TRBV2
j_call: TRBJ1-2
cdr3_length: 13

cdr3_aa: CASSVLDGYEQYF
cdr3_nt: TGTGCCAGCAGCGTCCTGGACGGATACGAGCAGTACTTC
d_call: .
clone_size: .
v_call: TRBV9
j_call: TRBJ2-7
cdr3_length: 13

cdr3_aa: CAIRRTNEQFF
cdr3_nt: TGTGCCATCAGGCGTACGAATGAGCAGTTCTTC
d_call: .
clone_size: .
v_call: TRBV10-3
j_call: TRBJ2-1
cdr3_length: 11

cdr3_aa: CASRPGLSGSEQYF
cdr3_nt: TGTGCCAGCAGACCGGGACTTAGCGGCTCCGAGCAGTACTTC
d_call: .
clone_size: few
v_call: TRBV2
j_call: TRBJ2-7
cdr3_length: 14

cdr3_aa: CASSPTSGRMSSTDTQYF
cdr3_nt: TGTGCCAGCAGTCCGACTAGCGGGAGGATGTCGAGTACAGATACGCAGTATTTT
d_call: TRBD2
clone_size: .
v_call: TRBV25-1
j_call: TRBJ2-3
cdr3_length: 18

cdr3_aa: CASSSGTGIYGYTF
cdr3_nt: TGCGCCAGCAGCTCCGGGACAGGGATCTATGGCTACACCTTC
d_call: TRBD1
clone_size: .
v_call: TRBV5-1
j_call: TRBJ1-2
cdr3_length: 14

cdr3_aa: CASSPGTGQNTIYF
cdr3_nt: TGTGCCAGCAGCCCCGGGACAGGGCAGAACACCATATATTTT
d_call: TRBD1
clone_size: few
v_call: TRBV3-1/TRBV3-2
j_call: TRBJ1-3
cdr3_length: 14

cdr3_aa: CASSLNRGDNQPQHF
cdr3_nt: TGTGCCAGCAGTTTAAACAGGGGGGACAATCAGCCCCAGCATTTT
d_call: TRBD1
clone_size: .
v_call: TRBV27
j_call: TRBJ1-5
cdr3_length: 15